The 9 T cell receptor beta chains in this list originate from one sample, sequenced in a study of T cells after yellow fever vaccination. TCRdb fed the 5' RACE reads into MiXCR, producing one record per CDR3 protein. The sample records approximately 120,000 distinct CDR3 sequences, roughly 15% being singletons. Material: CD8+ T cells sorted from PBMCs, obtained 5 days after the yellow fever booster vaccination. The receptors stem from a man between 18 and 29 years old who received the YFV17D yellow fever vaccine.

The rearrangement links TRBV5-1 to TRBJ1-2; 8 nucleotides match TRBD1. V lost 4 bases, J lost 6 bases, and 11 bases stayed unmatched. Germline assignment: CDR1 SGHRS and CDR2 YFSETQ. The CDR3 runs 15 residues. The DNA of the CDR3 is TGCGCCAGCAGCATTAGGACAGGGAAGCCCGATGGCTACACCTTC. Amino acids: CASSIRTGKPDGYTF.

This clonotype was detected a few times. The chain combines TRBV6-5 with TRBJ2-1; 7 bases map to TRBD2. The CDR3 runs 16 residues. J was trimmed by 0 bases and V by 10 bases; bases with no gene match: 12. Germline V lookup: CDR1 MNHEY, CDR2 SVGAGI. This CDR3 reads CATENWGGSSYNEQFF. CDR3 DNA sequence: TGTGCCACCGAAAACTGGGGGGGGAGCTCCTACAATGAGCAGTTCTTC.

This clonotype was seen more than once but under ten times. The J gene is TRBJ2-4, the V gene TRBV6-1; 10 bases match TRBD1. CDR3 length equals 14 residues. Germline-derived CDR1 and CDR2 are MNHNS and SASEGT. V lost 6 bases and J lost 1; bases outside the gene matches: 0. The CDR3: CASRDRGAKNIQYF. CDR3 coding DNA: TGTGCCAGCAGGGACAGGGGGGCCAAAAACATTCAGTACTTC.

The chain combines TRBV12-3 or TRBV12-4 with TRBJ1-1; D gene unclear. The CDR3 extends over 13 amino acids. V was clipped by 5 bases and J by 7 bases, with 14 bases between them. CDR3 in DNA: TGTGCCAGCAGTCCACGACCGGTCGGTGAAGCTTTCTTT. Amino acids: CASSPRPVGEAFF.

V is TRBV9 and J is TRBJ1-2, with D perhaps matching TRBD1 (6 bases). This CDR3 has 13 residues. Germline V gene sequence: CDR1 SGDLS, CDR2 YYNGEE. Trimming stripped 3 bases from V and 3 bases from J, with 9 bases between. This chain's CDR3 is CASSGGPDYGYTF. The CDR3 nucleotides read TGTGCCAGCAGCGGGGGGCCCGACTATGGCTACACCTTC.

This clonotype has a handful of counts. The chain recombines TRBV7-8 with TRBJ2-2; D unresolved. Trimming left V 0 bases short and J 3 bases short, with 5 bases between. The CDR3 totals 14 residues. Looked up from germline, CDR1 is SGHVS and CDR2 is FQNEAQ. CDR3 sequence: CASSLAGYTGELFF. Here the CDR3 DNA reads TGTGCCAGCAGCTTAGCGGGTTACACCGGGGAGCTGTTTTTT.

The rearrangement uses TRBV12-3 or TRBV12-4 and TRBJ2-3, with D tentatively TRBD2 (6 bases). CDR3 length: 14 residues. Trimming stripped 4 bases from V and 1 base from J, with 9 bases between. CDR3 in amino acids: CASSSGLRTDTQYF. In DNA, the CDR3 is TGTGCCAGCAGTTCGGGACTCCGCACAGATACGCAGTATTTT.

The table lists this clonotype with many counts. The CDR3 DNA reads as TGTGCCAGCAGTTGGGTCCACAGCACAGATACGCAGTATTTT. As protein: CASSWVHSTDTQYF. This chain uses TRBV12-3 or TRBV12-4 with TRBJ2-3; D uncertain. V shed 4 bases and J shed 0 bases, with 8 bases lying between them. There are 14 residues in the CDR3.

CDR3 region: CACTTGDHEQYF. CDR3 sequence (DNA): TGTGCCTGCACGACAGGGGACCACGAGCAGTACTTC. The V call is TRBV30, the J call TRBJ2-7, with 8 bases that match TRBD1. The CDR3 is 12 residues long. V shed 6 bases, J shed 5 bases, and the junction held 6 bases outside the gene matches. Germline-derived CDR1 and CDR2 are GTSNPN and SVGIG (reference sequence).